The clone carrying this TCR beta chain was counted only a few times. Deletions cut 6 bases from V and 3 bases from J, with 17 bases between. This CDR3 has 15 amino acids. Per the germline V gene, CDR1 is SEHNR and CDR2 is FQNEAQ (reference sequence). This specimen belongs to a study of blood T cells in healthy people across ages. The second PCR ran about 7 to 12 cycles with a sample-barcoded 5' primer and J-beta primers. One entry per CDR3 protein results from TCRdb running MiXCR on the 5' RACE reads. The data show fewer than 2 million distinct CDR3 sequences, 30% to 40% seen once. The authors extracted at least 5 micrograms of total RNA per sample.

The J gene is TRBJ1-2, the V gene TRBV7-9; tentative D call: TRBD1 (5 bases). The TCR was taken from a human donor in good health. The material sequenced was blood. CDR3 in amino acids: CASSHSGGRDYGYTF. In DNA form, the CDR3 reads TGTGCCAGCAGTCATTCCGGGGGGAGAGACTATGGCTACACCTTC.